Each of the 23 T cell receptor beta chains below was sequenced from the same sample in a study of technical replicates of blood from a handful of donors. Produced via immunoSEQ multiplex PCR; TCRdb's table is partial and in-frame only. The profile covers 59,000 or so clones, with 80% to 95% appearing a single time and under 5.5% taken by the ten largest. The sample taken for sequencing was PBMCs. These receptors were collected from a human donor in good health. Some clones in this sample may be carry-over from other donors' samples.

The DNA for the CDR3 is TGCGCCAGCAGCCAAGATAGACAGATTGTGCGGGGCTACACCTTC. The encoded protein is CASSQDRQIVRGYTF. The chain combines TRBV4-3 with TRBJ1-2, with a weak D call TRBD1 (5 bases). CDR1 and CDR2 (germline): LGHNA, YSLEER. CDR3 size: 15 residues. Trimming removed 0 bases at V and 8 bases at J, with 16 bases between.

In this sample, this clone turned up once. V usage is TRBV6-6 and J usage is TRBJ2-7; 7 nucleotides agree with TRBD2. In germline, CDR1 is MNHNY, CDR2 SVGAGI (reference sequence). With 5 bases clipped from V and 5 bases from J, the junction kept 12 bases outside the gene matches. This CDR3 comprises 15 residues. The CDR3 sequence: CASSSREPGGNEQYF. Here the CDR3 DNA reads TGTGCCAGCAGTAGCCGGGAGCCGGGAGGAAACGAGCAGTACTTC.

This rearrangement joins TRBV4-3 to TRBJ2-4; 7 positions match TRBD1. This CDR3 is built from 15 residues. CDR1 is LGHNA and CDR2 is YSLEER in the germline V gene. V lost 0 bases, J lost 4 bases, and 3 bases stayed unmatched. Written as DNA, the CDR3 is TGCGCCAGCAGCCAAGACCAGACAGGGAAAAACATTCAGTACTTC. Translated, it gives CASSQDQTGKNIQYF.

The chain combines TRBV9 with TRBJ2-7, with 13 bases matching TRBD2. There are 15 residues in the CDR3. The germline V gene encodes CDR1 SGDLS and CDR2 YYNGEE. The V segment lost 5 bases and the J segment 2 bases; nucleotides outside the gene matches: 4. CDR3: CASSAGLAGTYEQYF. The CDR3 coding sequence is TGTGCCAGCAGTGCGGGACTAGCGGGAACCTACGAGCAGTACTTC.

J is TRBJ2-1 and V is TRBV7-3; TRBD2 matches at 13 bases. Germline trimming cut 5 bases from V and 6 bases from J; bases unmatched to any gene: 13. CDR1 and CDR2 from the germline V gene are SGHTA and FQGTGA. CDR3 length: 18 amino acids. Written as DNA, the CDR3 is TGTGCCAGCAGCCGTATAGGGACTAGCGGGAAGAACCGCAATGAGCAGTTCTTC. It is translated as CASSRIGTSGKNRNEQFF. Based on the CDR3 plus reference TRBV7-3 and TRBJ2-1, the full variable domain is GAGVSQTPSNKVTEKGKYVELRCDPISGHTALYWYRQSLGQGPEFLIYFQGTGAADDSGLPNDRFFAVRPEGSVSTLKIQRTERGDSAVYLCASSRIGTSGKNRNEQFFGPGTRLTVL.

V is TRBV9 and J is TRBJ1-4, with 9 bases matching TRBD1. The CDR3 sequence is 15 residues long. V shed 0 bases, J shed 7 bases, and the junction held 4 bases outside the gene matches. Germline V gene data show CDR1 as SGDLS and CDR2 as YYNGEE. The chain's CDR3 is CASSVDTGGFEKLFF. The CDR3 nucleotides are TGTGCCAGCAGCGTAGATACAGGGGGCTTTGAAAAACTGTTTTTT.

Only one count was recorded for this clone. The genes are TRBV14 and TRBJ2-1, with 11 bases that match TRBD2. The CDR3 spans 15 residues. V gave up 3 bases and J gave up 6 bases; unmatched junction bases: 4. The germline CDR1 and CDR2 sequences are SGHDN and FVKESK. CDR3 loop: CASSHHSGGANEQFF. For the CDR3, the DNA is TGTGCCAGCAGCCATCATAGCGGGGGGGCCAATGAGCAGTTCTTC.

V is TRBV30 and J is TRBJ1-3; D call uncertain. V shed 3 bases and J shed 0 bases, with 12 bases lying between them. The CDR3 is made up of 15 amino acids. Germline assignment: CDR1 GTSNPN and CDR2 SVGIG (reference sequence). The CDR3: CAWRGFRSSGNTIYF. The CDR3 bases are TGTGCCTGGAGAGGATTTCGGAGCTCTGGAAACACCATATATTTT.

This clone appeared once. J is TRBJ2-2 and V is TRBV18; no clear D gene. Germline V gene sequence: CDR1 KGHSH, CDR2 LQKENI. The CDR3 covers 15 residues. Deletions cut 1 base from V and 2 bases from J, with 8 bases between. The CDR3 bases are TGTGCCAGCTCACCACGGGCTGCTAACACCGGGGAGCTGTTTTTT. Translation: CASSPRAANTGELFF.

In its sample, this clone was seen once. The chain carries TRBV6-5 and TRBJ2-1; the match to TRBD2 covers 7 bases. The CDR3 runs to 15 residues. Trimming took 0 bases from V and 6 from J; bases not matched to a gene: 5. Germline V gene lookup returns CDR1 MNHEY and CDR2 SVGAGI. The DNA for the CDR3 is TGTGCCAGCAGTTACTCATCTAGCGGACGCAATGAGCAGTTCTTC. Residues: CASSYSSSGRNEQFF.

This clone appeared a few times. This could be a read error, since a much larger clone is one nucleotide away. Other DNA sequences in the same sample also yield this CDR3. The chain is built from TRBV5-1 and TRBJ2-1; 10 bases map to TRBD2. Unmatched junction bases numbered 1, after V lost 3 bases and J lost 4 bases. There are 14 residues in the CDR3. The V gene's germline CDR1 is SGHRS and CDR2 YFSETQ. This chain's CDR3 is CASSSSGGYNEQFF. DNA for the CDR3: TGCGCCAGCAGCTCTAGCGGGGGTTACAATGAGCAGTTCTTC. The variable domain in full, completed from reference TRBV5-1 and TRBJ2-1, reads KAGVTQTPRYLIKTRGQQVTLSCSPISGHRSVSWYQQTPGQGLQFLFEYFSETQRNKGNFPGRFSGRQFSNSRSEMNVSTLELGDSALYLCASSSSGGYNEQFFGPGTRLTVL.

V and J are TRBV2 and TRBJ1-1, with D uncertain. CDR3 length equals 14 residues. The germline CDR1 and CDR2 sequences are SNHLY and FYNNEI. V lost 4 bases and J lost 1, with 10 bases in between. CDR3 amino acids: CASSGPAGNTEAFF. The CDR3 nucleotides are TGTGCCAGCAGTGGGCCCGCTGGGAACACTGAAGCTTTCTTT. Variable domain in full (rest from reference TRBV2 and TRBJ1-1): EPEVTQTPSHQVTQMGQEVILRCVPISNHLYFYWYRQILGQKVEFLVSFYNNEISEKSEIFDDQFSVERPDGSNFTLKIRSTKLEDSAMYFCASSGPAGNTEAFFGQGTRLTVV.

The chain links TRBV6-5 to TRBJ2-1; 11 bases fit TRBD2. The CDR3 is made up of 16 amino acids. The germline V gene has CDR1 MNHEY and CDR2 SVGAGI. Trimming at V came to 0 bases and at J to 8 bases, leaving 6 bases not matched to a gene. CDR3 sequence reads: CASSYSTSGTRHEQFF. Written as DNA, the CDR3 is TGTGCCAGCAGTTACTCGACTAGCGGGACTAGGCATGAGCAGTTCTTC.

The gene calls are TRBV4-2 and TRBJ2-7; TRBD2 is a possible D gene (6 bases). Trimming took 1 base from V and 5 from J, leaving 12 bases between them. From germline, CDR1 is LGHNA and CDR2 YNFKEQ. The CDR3 length is 14 residues. The CDR3 DNA is TGTGCCAGCAGCCAAGGACTAGGTTTAAACGAGCAGTACTTC. Protein: CASSQGLGLNEQYF.

This sequence joins TRBV7-2 and TRBJ2-7, with D perhaps TRBD2 (5 bases). V lost 2 bases and J lost 2, with 13 bases in between. The CDR3 contains 15 residues. The germline V gene encodes CDR1 SGHTA and CDR2 FQGNSA. The CDR3: CASSLRPSEAYEQYF. CDR3 bases: TGTGCCAGCAGCTTAAGGCCCTCGGAGGCCTACGAGCAGTACTTC.

This chain links TRBV7-2 with TRBJ2-1; D not certain. V was shortened by 6 bases and J by 0 bases, with 12 bases between the two germline ends. CDR3 length equals 15 residues. Germline CDR1 SGHTA, CDR2 FQGNSA. The CDR3: CASSLSRSSYNEQFF. As DNA, the CDR3 is TGTGCCAGCAGTCTTAGCCGAAGCTCCTACAATGAGCAGTTCTTC.

The J gene is TRBJ2-4, the V gene TRBV29-1; possibly TRBD1 for D (7 bases). There are 12 residues in the CDR3. V was clipped by 6 bases and J by 8 bases, with 14 bases between them. Germline V gene sequence: CDR1 SQVTM, CDR2 ANQGSEA. The CDR3 nucleotides are TGCAGCGTACGGACAGGCGGGGACATTCAGTACTTC. Protein sequence: CSVRTGGDIQYF.

This rearrangement joins TRBV11-2 to TRBJ2-7, with 7 bases that match TRBD1. The length of the CDR3 is 16 residues. Unmatched junction bases numbered 15, after V lost 3 bases and J lost 7 bases. CDR1 and CDR2 (germline): SGHAT, FQNNGV. CDR3 in DNA: TGTGCCAGCAGCTTGAAATTGAAAGAGGGGGCCTCGGAGCAGTACTTC. This translates into CASSLKLKEGASEQYF.

The chain has TRBV9 and TRBJ2-5; TRBD2 agrees at 10 bases. V lost 5 bases and J lost 1; bases outside the gene matches: 5. Germline V lookup: CDR1 SGDLS, CDR2 YYNGEE. The CDR3 spans 15 residues. The CDR3 nucleotides are TGTGCCAGCAGTCTTAGCGGGAGGACCCAAGAGACCCAGTACTTC. Its protein is CASSLSGRTQETQYF.

The V gene is TRBV5-1, the J gene TRBJ2-5; TRBD2 agrees at 8 bases. The CDR3 length is 14 residues. V trimming: 6 bases; J trimming: 5 bases; junction bases outside the gene matches: 9. Germline CDR1 and CDR2: SGHRS and YFSETQ. The CDR3 nucleotides are TGCGCCAGCAACGGGGCGGGAGGAGCGGAGACCCAGTACTTC. This translates into CASNGAGGAETQYF.

The V and J genes are TRBV4-3 and TRBJ2-1; TRBD2 agrees at 12 bases. The junction had 12 bases not matched to a gene; V was cut back by 2 bases and J by 7 bases. The germline gives CDR1 LGHNA, CDR2 YSLEER. The CDR3 is 18 residues long. The CDR3 DNA reads TGCGCCAGCAGCCAACTAGCGGGAGGGTCCGCGGATCTAAATGAGCAGTTCTTC. It codes for CASSQLAGGSADLNEQFF.

The genes are TRBV6-1 and TRBJ1-6; D is perhaps TRBD1 (5 bases). The CDR3 extends over 17 amino acids. From germline, CDR1 is MNHNS and CDR2 SASEGT. V gave up 4 bases and J gave up 3 bases, with 16 bases separating them. The CDR3 DNA sequence: TGTGCCAGCAGTGGACCCCCGGGACTAAACTATAATTCACCCCTCCACTTT. Its translation: CASSGPPGLNYNSPLHF.

The CDR3 DNA reads as TGCGCCAGCAGCTCCCTGGGGGGTAACACTGAAGCTTTCTTT. Translated: CASSSLGGNTEAFF. This chain uses TRBV5-1 with TRBJ1-1; tentative D call: TRBD1 (5 bases). V lost 3 bases and J 2 bases, leaving 11 bases between the germline ends. From germline, CDR1 is SGHRS and CDR2 YFSETQ. This CDR3 spans 14 amino acids.